What follows are 19 T cell receptor beta chains derived from one specimen sequenced in a study of T cell repertoires in cytomegalovirus infection. Antigens of these TCRs are unknown. Via MiXCR, TCRdb re-called the reads, giving one row per CDR3 protein. This sample carries 8,000 or so distinct CDR3 sequences, under 55% of them seen once, and the ten largest clones take 65% to 75%. Input material: PBMCs, sequenced either directly or after in vitro stimulation (not recorded which). The receptors were sampled from a human donor in good health (CMV status not recorded). Some clones in this sample may be carry-over from other donors' samples.

This clonotype was recorded at least ten times. The chain has TRBV11-2 and TRBJ1-3; D unresolved. The germline CDR1 and CDR2 sequences are SGHAT and FQNNGV. Trimming stripped 2 bases from V and 0 bases from J, with 14 bases between. The CDR3 spans 17 residues. The CDR3 nucleotides read TGTGCCAGCAGCTTATACGGGTCGGGCGCCTCTGGAAACACCATATATTTT. Translating gives CASSLYGSGASGNTIYF.

By its share, this clonotype is large (0.1 to 1%). The chain combines TRBV7-2 with TRBJ2-1; 7 positions agree with TRBD2. CDR1 is SGHTA and CDR2 is FQGNSA in the germline V gene. Trimming cost V 5 bases and J 7 bases; bases outside gene matches: 8. The CDR3 runs to 14 residues. This chain's CDR3 is CASSQAGVRNEQFF. For the CDR3, the DNA is TGTGCCAGCAGCCAGGCGGGAGTACGGAATGAGCAGTTCTTC.

This clonotype is medium-sized in the sample. The genes are TRBV5-1 and TRBJ2-7, with D perhaps given as TRBD1 or TRBD2 (7 bases each). V was cut by 6 bases and J by 2 bases, with 15 bases left in between. The CDR3 has 14 residues. Germline lookup yields CDR1 SGHRS and CDR2 YFSETQ. The DNA for the CDR3 is TGCGCCAGCACCCCAGGGGGGGGGCCCTACGAGCAGTACTTC. This translates into CASTPGGGPYEQYF.

This clonotype was observed a few times. This chain connects TRBV6-4 to TRBJ2-2; no firm D call. The germline V and J ends were trimmed by 2 bases and 3 bases, with 7 bases remaining between them. The germline V gene has CDR1 MRHNA and CDR2 SNTAGT. The CDR3 totals 14 residues. CDR3 loop: CASSDGTHTGELFF. As DNA, the CDR3 is TGTGCCAGCAGTGACGGCACTCACACCGGGGAGCTGTTTTTT.

This clonotype has ten or more counts. The chain is built from TRBV10-3 and TRBJ1-6; 9 bases fit TRBD1. Germline V gives CDR1 ENHRY, CDR2 SYGVKD. CDR3 length: 16 residues. With 6 bases clipped from V and 7 bases from J, the junction kept 10 bases outside the gene matches. The CDR3: CAIRGWTGERNSPLHF. CDR3 nucleotides: TGTGCCATCAGGGGTTGGACAGGGGAAAGAAATTCACCCCTCCACTTT.

This clonotype came up a few times. Here the CDR3 reads CARDTSGPTGELFF. CDR3 DNA sequence: TGTGCCAGGGACACGTCGGGTCCCACCGGGGAGCTGTTTTTT. The V call is TRBV7-9, the J call TRBJ2-2, with a tentative D call TRBD1 (5 bases). The V end lost 9 bases, the J end lost 4 bases, and 15 bases lay between the germline ends. CDR3 length: 14 amino acids. CDR1 is SEHNR, CDR2 FQNEAQ, per germline (reference sequence).

The rearrangement uses TRBV27 and TRBJ2-5; no clear D gene. CDR3 length equals 16 residues. Trimming removed 4 bases at V and 4 bases at J, with 19 bases between. Germline values: CDR1 MNHEY, CDR2 SMNVEV (reference sequence). The DNA of the CDR3 is TGTGCCAGCAGTTCCCGAAGCAGGTACCAACGAGAGACCCAGTACTTC. Amino acids: CASSSRSRYQRETQYF.

This clonotype was observed a handful of times. The V and J genes are TRBV7-8 and TRBJ1-1, with D possibly TRBD1 on 5 matching bases. The CDR3 loop spans 15 amino acids. The V end was cut by 5 bases, the J end by 6 bases, with 19 bases between. CDR1 and CDR2 from the germline V gene are SGHVS and FQNEAQ. Here the CDR3 DNA reads TGTGCCAGCAGCAGAGCACGGCAGGGACTGCCTGAAGCTTTCTTT. It encodes CASSRARQGLPEAFF.

The chain joins TRBV12-3 or TRBV12-4 to TRBJ2-1; D is possibly TRBD2 (5 bases). V was shortened by 6 bases and J by 3 bases, with 30 bases between the two germline ends. This CDR3 comprises 20 residues. The CDR3 DNA is TGTGCCAGCAGCTCCCTACGCCTCCTTGTGGGAGAAAGGTACTACAATGAGCAGTTCTTC. It encodes CASSSLRLLVGERYYNEQFF.

A few counts support this clonotype. CDR3 nucleotide sequence: TGTGCTAGTGCAAAGGGGAATTTTTGGTGGACTGAAGCTTTCTTT. Encoded protein: CASAKGNFWWTEAFF. This chain joins TRBV12-5 and TRBJ1-1, with a possible D match to TRBD1 (5 bases). Trimming removed 7 bases from V and 5 bases from J, with 20 bases in between. CDR1 and CDR2 from the germline V gene are LGHNT and FRNRAP. The CDR3 is made up of 15 amino acids. The whole variable domain, filled in from reference TRBV12-5 and TRBJ1-1, reads DARVTQTPRHKVTEMGQEVTMRCQPILGHNTVFWYRQTMMQGLELLAYFRNRAPLDDSGMPKDRFSAEMPDATLATLKIQPSEPRDSAVYFCASAKGNFWWTEAFFGQGTRLTVV.

Concerning this clonotype: Germline and junction disagree at one end, which may indicate a read error. J is TRBJ2-7 and V is TRBV5-8, with D perhaps being TRBD1 or TRBD2 (5 bases each). This CDR3 comprises 15 residues. Germline V gene lookup returns CDR1 SGHTS and CDR2 YDEGEE. CDR3 protein: CSSSGQSSWHYEQYF. CDR3 sequence (DNA): TGTTCCAGCAGCGGACAATCTAGCTGGCACTACGAGCAGTACTTC.

Only a few counts were recorded for this clonotype. A read error may produce the germline difference seen at one junction end. This sequence joins TRBV12-3 or TRBV12-4 and TRBJ2-1, with D perhaps given as TRBD1 or TRBD2 (5 bases each). The CDR3 covers 20 residues. For the CDR3, the DNA is TGTGCCTGCAGCTCCCTAAGCCTCCATGGGGGAGAAAGGTCCTACCATGAGCAGTTCTTC. Protein sequence: CACSSLSLHGGERSYHEQFF.

The rearrangement joins TRBV27 to TRBJ2-3, with no clear D. The CDR3 loop spans 12 amino acids. Trimming left V 4 bases short and J 2 bases short, with 4 bases between. Germline V lookup: CDR1 MNHEY, CDR2 SMNVEV (reference sequence). DNA of the CDR3: TGTGCCAGCAGTTCCGTCACAGATACGCAGTATTTT. This encodes CASSSVTDTQYF.

The chain employs TRBV20-1 and TRBJ1-4; D is possibly TRBD1 (5 bases). The CDR3 runs to 16 residues. Germline V CDR1 and CDR2: DFQATT, SNEGSKA (reference sequence). V lost 1 base to trimming and J lost 0 bases, with 12 bases between them. The CDR3 DNA reads TGCAGTGCTAGAGCCCCATGGGGGGCAACTAATGAAAAACTGTTTTTT. It encodes CSARAPWGATNEKLFF.

The gene calls are TRBV7-2 and TRBJ1-1; 7 bases line up with TRBD1. The germline V gene encodes CDR1 SGHTA and CDR2 FQGNSA. Trimming took 1 base from V and 4 from J; bases not matched to a gene: 0. This CDR3 is 13 amino acids long. The CDR3 nucleotides are TGTGCCAGCAGCTTAGAGGGGGCCACTGAAGCTTTCTTT. As protein: CASSLEGATEAFF.

This chain links TRBV4-1 with TRBJ2-7; 7 bases align to TRBD1. The CDR3 is made up of 14 amino acids. Germline CDR1 is MGHRA and CDR2 is YSYEKL. V shed 1 base, J shed 5 bases, and the junction held 5 bases outside the gene matches. The CDR3 sequence is CASSQVPGTDEQYF. The CDR3 coding sequence is TGCGCCAGCAGCCAAGTGCCAGGGACAGACGAGCAGTACTTC.

In this sample, this clonotype turned up a few times. The chain is built from TRBV12-3 or TRBV12-4 and TRBJ1-1; D is unresolved. The CDR3 length is 16 residues. The V and J ends lost 6 bases and 4 bases respectively, with 21 bases between them. DNA of the CDR3: TGTGCCAGCAGCCTCCTGGTTTCCAAACAGTGCACTGAAGCTTTCTTT. This encodes CASSLLVSKQCTEAFF.

The table lists this clonotype with a few counts. This sequence joins TRBV7-8 and TRBJ1-2; maybe TRBD1 (5 bases). This CDR3 region has 14 residues. CDR1 SGHVS and CDR2 FQNEAQ come from the germline V gene. Between the trimmed V and J ends, which lost 0 bases and 7 bases, there was a span of 12 bases. The CDR3 sequence is CASSLAYGGGGYTF. Written as DNA, the CDR3 is TGTGCCAGCAGCTTAGCGTACGGGGGGGGTGGCTACACCTTC.

The gene calls are TRBV20-1 and TRBJ2-3; 7 nucleotides align to TRBD2. Trimming cost V 8 bases and J 2 bases; bases outside gene matches: 16. The CDR3 has 16 amino acids. Germline V CDR1 and CDR2: DFQATT, SNEGSKA (reference sequence). The CDR3 DNA is TGCAGTTATAGAGATTTCATGCTAGCGGCCACAGATACGCAGTATTTT. This gives the protein CSYRDFMLAATDTQYF.